Sequencing of this TCR beta chain was carried out in a study of monozygotic twins with inflammatory bowel disease. Germline V gene sequence: CDR1 SGHTA, CDR2 FQGNSA. CDR3 length equals 16 residues. TCRdb reprocessed the 5' RACE reads; each CDR3 protein has one entry and no DNA is given. The table lists around 100,000 distinct CDR3 sequences. The rearrangement uses TRBV7-2 and TRBJ2-7; TCRdb's assignment of TRBD1 cannot be checked, as there is no DNA. The origin of this receptor is a human donor with ulcerative colitis or Crohn's disease, or a healthy co-twin of an affected twin (not recorded which). The source material was blood. CDR3: CASSGTIFGRGYEQYF.